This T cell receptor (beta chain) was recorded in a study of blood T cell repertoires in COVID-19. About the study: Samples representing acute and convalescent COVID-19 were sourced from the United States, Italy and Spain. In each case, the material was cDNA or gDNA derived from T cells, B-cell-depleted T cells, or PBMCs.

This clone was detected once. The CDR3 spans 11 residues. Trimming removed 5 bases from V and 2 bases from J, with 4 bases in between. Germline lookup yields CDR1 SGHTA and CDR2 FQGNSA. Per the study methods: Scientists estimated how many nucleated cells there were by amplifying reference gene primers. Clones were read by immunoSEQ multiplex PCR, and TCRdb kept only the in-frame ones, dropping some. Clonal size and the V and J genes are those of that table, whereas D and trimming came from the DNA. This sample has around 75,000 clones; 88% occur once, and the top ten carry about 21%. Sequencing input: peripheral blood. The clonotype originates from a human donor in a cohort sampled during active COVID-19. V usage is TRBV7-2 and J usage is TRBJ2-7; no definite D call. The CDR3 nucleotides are TGTGCCAGCAGCCCCGCCTACGAGCAGTACTTC. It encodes CASSPAYEQYF.